Given below is one T cell receptor beta chain in context. Antigen: not known. This sample was taken from a study of OX40 agonist ivuxolimab in advanced cancers. Looking at the study overall: Earlier anti-PD-1, anti-PD-L1 or anti-CTLA-4 therapy was permitted; roughly 40% had received some. Findings and limits, study-wide: In the expanded peripheral T cells, antigen specificity was never determined.

Clones were sequenced by immunoSEQ multiplex PCR, and TCRdb holds only the in-frame ones, with some missing. The sample shows around 32,000 clones, roughly 87% of them seen only once. CDR1 is MDHEN and CDR2 is SYDVKM in the germline V gene. The CDR3 consists of 15 residues. The V end lost 6 bases, the J end lost 1 base, and 15 bases lay between the germline ends. The chain employs TRBV28 and TRBJ2-5, with a tentative D call TRBD2 (6 bases). This clonotype originated in an adult with an advanced solid tumor such as melanoma, head and neck, liver or kidney cancer. The sample consisted of CD4+ or CD8+ T cells sorted from blood, taken in a trial of the OX40 agonist ivuxolimab. The CDR3 reads CASRSPGVPQETQYF. CDR3 in DNA: TGTGCCAGCAGGAGTCCGGGGGTACCCCAAGAGACCCAGTACTTC.